Listed here are 27 T cell receptor beta chains from one sample, sequenced in a study of cytomegalovirus exposure and HLA in healthy donors. Vbeta (60) and Jbeta (13) primers were used in the PCR. TCRdb's table, derived via immunoSEQ multiplex PCR, lists solely in-frame clones and lacks some. Here the sample spans around 69,000 clones, approximately 67% being singletons. The sample consisted of PBMCs. The receptors here all came from a man aged 35-49 years in good health and CMV-seropositive.

The chain couples TRBV25-1 to TRBJ2-1; 10 bases align to TRBD2. The CDR3 has 15 residues. Germline CDR1 and CDR2: MGHDK and SYGVNS. Trimming took 2 bases from V and 4 from J; bases not matched to a gene: 2. The CDR3 spells CASSERTSGYNEQFF. Written as DNA, the CDR3 is TGTGCCAGCAGTGAACGGACTAGCGGTTACAATGAGCAGTTCTTC. Complete variable domain (other parts from reference TRBV25-1 and TRBJ2-1): EADIYQTPRYLVIGTGKKITLECSQTMGHDKMYWYQQDPGMELHLIHYSYGVNSTEKGDLSSESTVSRIRTEHFPLTLESARPSHTSQYLCASSERTSGYNEQFFGPGTRLTVL.

J is TRBJ2-7 and V is TRBV7-9; possible D gene TRBD1, 5 bases. This CDR3 contains 15 residues. The V gene lost 5 bases and the J gene lost 1 base, with 15 bases spanning the gap. Germline V gene sequence: CDR1 SEHNR, CDR2 FQNEAQ (reference sequence). In DNA, the CDR3 is TGTGCCAGCAGCCAAGCACTCGACAGATCCTACGAGCAGTACTTC. Its protein is CASSQALDRSYEQYF.

The chain combines TRBV29-1 with TRBJ2-5; no clear D. V was pared by 1 base and J by 1 base, with 7 bases between. The CDR3 has 13 residues. The V gene's germline CDR1 is SQVTM and CDR2 ANQGSEA. This CDR3 reads CSVEGATQETQYF. The CDR3 DNA reads as TGCAGCGTTGAAGGGGCAACCCAAGAGACCCAGTACTTC.

J is TRBJ2-1 and V is TRBV18; possible D gene TRBD2, 5 bases. This CDR3 is built from 13 residues. CDR1 is KGHSH, CDR2 LQKENI, per germline. With 5 bases removed from V and 7 bases from J, the gap between germline ends came to 12 bases. The CDR3 sequence: CASSKDRENEQFF. The CDR3, as DNA: TGTGCCAGCTCAAAAGATCGGGAAAATGAGCAGTTCTTC.

V usage is TRBV7-2 and J usage is TRBJ1-1, with D tentatively TRBD1 (6 bases). The CDR3 sequence is 14 residues long. V was cut by 5 bases and J by 8 bases, with 18 bases left in between. Germline-derived CDR1 and CDR2 are SGHTA and FQGNSA. This CDR3 reads CASSNLQGGLEAFF. The CDR3 DNA reads as TGTGCCAGCAGCAACTTACAGGGCGGCTTAGAAGCTTTCTTT.

The V and J genes are TRBV5-1 and TRBJ1-2, with 8 nucleotides matching TRBD1. This CDR3 comprises 12 residues. The ends lost 4 bases at V and 6 bases at J; junction bases unmatched: 2. Germline lookup yields CDR1 SGHRS and CDR2 YFSETQ. CDR3 sequence (DNA): TGCGCCAGCAGCCCGACAGGGGATGGCTACACCTTC. Its translation is CASSPTGDGYTF.

This clone was observed a handful of times. The rearrangement links TRBV27 to TRBJ2-7; D is unresolved. The CDR3 totals 13 residues. V lost 5 bases and J lost 3, with 11 bases in between. Germline V lookup: CDR1 MNHEY, CDR2 SMNVEV (reference sequence). In DNA, the CDR3 is TGTGCCAGCAGTCCCCTGGGCGACTACGAGCAGTACTTC. Protein product: CASSPLGDYEQYF.

This clone was seen more than once but under ten times. V gene TRBV29-1 combines with J gene TRBJ1-1; a weak D match, TRBD1 (6 bases). The germline V gene encodes CDR1 SQVTM and CDR2 ANQGSEA. The CDR3 covers 16 residues. V lost 6 bases and J 2 bases, leaving 22 bases between the germline ends. This CDR3 reads CSVGIPLTGVNTEAFF. The DNA for the CDR3 is TGCAGCGTCGGAATACCTTTGACAGGAGTCAACACTGAAGCTTTCTTT.

The V gene is TRBV13, the J gene TRBJ2-5; D possibly corresponds to TRBD1 (6 bases). V was clipped by 0 bases and J by 5 bases, with 13 bases between them. The length of the CDR3 is 15 residues. In germline, CDR1 is PRHDT, CDR2 FYEKMQ (reference sequence). The CDR3 spells CASSLGSRGGETQYF. Written as DNA, the CDR3 is TGTGCCAGCAGCTTAGGAAGCAGGGGTGGGGAGACCCAGTACTTC.

The J gene is TRBJ2-1, the V gene TRBV6-5; 8 bases align to TRBD2. This CDR3 has 14 residues. Trimming cost V 0 bases and J 10 bases; bases outside gene matches: 5. Germline V gives CDR1 MNHEY, CDR2 SVGAGI. The CDR3 protein is CASSYSIAGKEQFF. The CDR3 DNA is TGTGCCAGCAGTTACTCGATAGCGGGGAAAGAGCAGTTCTTC.

The chain links TRBV2 to TRBJ2-7; possibly TRBD1 for D (6 bases). With 3 bases removed from V and 2 bases from J, the gap between germline ends came to 17 bases. Germline V gene data show CDR1 as SNHLY and CDR2 as FYNNEI. The CDR3 contains 16 residues. For the CDR3, the DNA is TGTGCCAGCAGTGACCTTTGGGACACTGGAACCTACGAGCAGTACTTC. The encoded protein is CASSDLWDTGTYEQYF.

The CDR3, as DNA: TGTGCCAGCAGCTCACCGACAGGAGAGGGGGAAAAACTGTTTTTT. Protein product: CASSSPTGEGEKLFF. The rearrangement uses TRBV5-6 and TRBJ1-4; a possible D gene is TRBD1 (6 bases). The V gene's germline CDR1 is SGHDT and CDR2 YYEEEE. The CDR3 contains 15 residues. V was clipped by 3 bases and J by 8 bases, with 17 bases between them.

This chain links TRBV29-1 with TRBJ1-4, with a possible D match to TRBD1 (5 bases). V shed 0 bases and J shed 8 bases, with 19 bases lying between them. There are 16 residues in the CDR3. In germline, CDR1 is SQVTM, CDR2 ANQGSEA. The CDR3 sequence: CSVEEFSGGTKEKLFF. CDR3 bases: TGCAGCGTTGAAGAGTTTTCTGGGGGGACGAAGGAAAAACTGTTTTTT. The variable domain in full, with the rest retrieved from reference TRBV29-1 and TRBJ1-4, is SAVISQKPSRDICQRGTSLTIQCQVDSQVTMMFWYRQQPGQSLTLIATANQGSEATYESGFVIDKFPISRPNLTFSTLTVSNMSPEDSSIYLCSVEEFSGGTKEKLFFGSGTQLSVL.

The V and J genes are TRBV7-8 and TRBJ2-5, with D perhaps matching TRBD2 (7 bases). The CDR3 has 16 amino acids. Trimming took 3 bases from V and 2 from J, leaving 16 bases between them. CDR1 and CDR2 from the germline V gene are SGHVS and FQNEAQ. The CDR3: CASSFPGGRTQETQYF. CDR3 in DNA: TGTGCCAGCAGCTTCCCCGGGGGGCGCACTCAAGAGACCCAGTACTTC. Full variable domain (missing parts from reference TRBV7-8 and TRBJ2-5): GAGVSQSPRYKVAKRGQDVALRCDPISGHVSLFWYQQALGQGPEFLTYFQNEAQLDKSGLPSDRFFAERPEGSVSTLKIQRTQQEDSAVYLCASSFPGGRTQETQYFGPGTRLLVL.

The V gene is TRBV11-2, the J gene TRBJ2-7; D is perhaps TRBD1 (6 bases). This CDR3 contains 15 residues. V shed 5 bases and J shed 6 bases, with 20 bases lying between them. Germline loops: CDR1 SGHAT, CDR2 FQNNGV. The CDR3, as DNA: TGTGCCAGCAGCCCACCGACAGGAAGGTTCTCCGAGCAGTACTTC. Protein product: CASSPPTGRFSEQYF.

The rearrangement joins TRBV4-2 to TRBJ1-1, with D unresolved. V was cut by 0 bases and J by 1 base, with 15 bases left in between. CDR3 length equals 17 residues. Germline CDR1 LGHNA, CDR2 YNFKEQ. Here the CDR3 reads CASSQEWGSEGNTEAFF. The CDR3, as DNA: TGTGCCAGCAGCCAAGAATGGGGTTCCGAGGGGAACACTGAAGCTTTCTTT.

This chain connects TRBV11-2 to TRBJ2-5, with no clear D. Trimming pared 0 bases from V and 7 bases from J, leaving 9 bases between. The CDR3 extends over 13 amino acids. The V gene's germline CDR1 is SGHAT and CDR2 FQNNGV. CDR3 protein: CASSLESSGTQYF. The DNA of the CDR3 is TGTGCCAGCAGCTTAGAGTCCTCGGGGACCCAGTACTTC.

V is TRBV18 and J is TRBJ1-5, with TRBD1 matching 9 bases. The V and J ends lost 0 bases and 8 bases, in that order; junction bases with no gene match: 5. The length of the CDR3 is 15 residues. Germline V gene lookup returns CDR1 KGHSH and CDR2 LQKENI. CDR3 amino acids: CASSPPGTGPKPQHF. CDR3 DNA: TGTGCCAGCTCACCACCGGGGACAGGGCCGAAGCCCCAGCATTTT. Full variable domain (remainder filled in from reference TRBV18 and TRBJ1-5): NAGVMQNPRHLVRRRGQEARLRCSPMKGHSHVYWYRQLPEEGLKFMVYLQKENIIDESGMPKERFSAEFPKEGPSILRIQQVVRGDSAAYFCASSPPGTGPKPQHFGDGTRLSIL.

V and J are TRBV28 and TRBJ1-1, with TRBD1 as a possible D gene (5 bases). This CDR3 comprises 14 residues. V was clipped by 3 bases and J by 1 base, with 9 bases between them. Per germline, CDR1 MDHEN and CDR2 SYDVKM. CDR3 amino acids: CASSFVRANTEAFF. Written as DNA, the CDR3 is TGTGCCAGCAGTTTTGTCAGGGCGAACACTGAAGCTTTCTTT.

The chain recombines TRBV6-6 with TRBJ1-1; TRBD1 is a possible D gene (5 bases). The CDR3 covers 12 residues. V lost 5 bases, J lost 6 bases, and 10 bases lay in between. Germline lookup yields CDR1 MNHNY and CDR2 SVGAGI (reference sequence). The CDR3 is CASSRSTAEAFF. The CDR3 bases are TGTGCCAGCAGTAGGTCGACAGCTGAAGCTTTCTTT.

V usage is TRBV19 and J usage is TRBJ1-1; perhaps TRBD1 as D (6 bases). V dropped 6 bases and J dropped 2 bases, with 16 bases sitting between them. Germline V lookup: CDR1 LNHDA, CDR2 SQIVND (reference sequence). The CDR3 consists of 15 residues. The CDR3 nucleotides are TGTGCCAGTAGGTATCGCCGGGGGGCCAACACTGAAGCTTTCTTT. It translates to CASRYRRGANTEAFF.

As DNA, the CDR3 is TGTGCCAGCAGCTCCCAGGGGACGGCGCACACTGAAGCTTTCTTT. Translated: CASSSQGTAHTEAFF. The chain joins TRBV9 to TRBJ1-1; D might be TRBD1 (6 bases). The CDR3 loop spans 15 amino acids. Per germline, CDR1 SGDLS and CDR2 YYNGEE. V lost 4 bases to trimming and J lost 3 bases, with 16 bases between them.

This chain links TRBV9 with TRBJ2-4; 7 bases map to TRBD1. Germline trimming cut 3 bases from V and 7 bases from J; bases unmatched to any gene: 7. CDR1 SGDLS and CDR2 YYNGEE come from the germline V gene. This CDR3 has 14 amino acids. The CDR3 sequence: CASSETGVSNIQYF. CDR3 in DNA: TGTGCCAGCAGCGAAACAGGGGTTAGCAACATTCAGTACTTC.

The CDR3 nucleotides read TGTGCCAGCAGCTCCACGCGGTATAGCGGGGGTAGCACAGATACGCAGTATTTT. It encodes CASSSTRYSGGSTDTQYF. This chain links TRBV7-2 with TRBJ2-3; TRBD2 matches 9 bases. Germline V CDR1 and CDR2: SGHTA, FQGNSA. Trimming removed 4 bases from V and 0 bases from J; junction bases left unmatched: 11. The CDR3 covers 18 residues.

The DNA of the CDR3 is TGTGCCAGCAGCCCGCGTACCGGGGAGCTGTTTTTT. Protein product: CASSPRTGELFF. The J gene is TRBJ2-2, the V gene TRBV7-6; unclear D gene. Germline values: CDR1 SGHVS, CDR2 FNYEAQ. Deletions cut 5 bases from V and 5 bases from J, with 6 bases between. The CDR3 is 12 residues long.

CDR3 DNA: TGTGCCAGCAGCGTAGAGGATATCAGAGCGACTAATGAAAAACTGTTTTTT. Translated: CASSVEDIRATNEKLFF. The chain uses TRBV9 and TRBJ1-4, with no clear D. Germline CDR1 is SGDLS and CDR2 is YYNGEE. The CDR3 is 17 residues long. V was cut by 0 bases and J by 2 bases, with 14 bases left in between.

The V and J genes are TRBV18 and TRBJ1-5; maybe TRBD1 (5 bases). CDR3 length equals 15 residues. The ends were cut back, 3 bases at V and 3 bases at J, with 12 bases in the middle. The germline V gene encodes CDR1 KGHSH and CDR2 LQKENI. DNA for the CDR3: TGTGCCAGCTCACCGGGAGGGGTCGCCAATCAGCCCCAGCATTTT. This encodes CASSPGGVANQPQHF.